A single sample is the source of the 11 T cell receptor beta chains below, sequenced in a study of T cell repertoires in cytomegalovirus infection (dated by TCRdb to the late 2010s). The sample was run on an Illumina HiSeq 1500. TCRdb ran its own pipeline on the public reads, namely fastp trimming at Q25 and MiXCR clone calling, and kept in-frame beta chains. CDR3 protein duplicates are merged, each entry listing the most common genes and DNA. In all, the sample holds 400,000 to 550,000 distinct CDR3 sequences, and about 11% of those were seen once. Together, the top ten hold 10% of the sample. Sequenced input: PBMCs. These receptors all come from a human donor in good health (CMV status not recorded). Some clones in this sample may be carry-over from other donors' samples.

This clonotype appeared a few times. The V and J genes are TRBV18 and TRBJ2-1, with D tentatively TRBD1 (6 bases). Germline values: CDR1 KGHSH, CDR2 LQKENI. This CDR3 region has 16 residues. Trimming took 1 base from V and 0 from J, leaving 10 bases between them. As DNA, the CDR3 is TGTGCCAGCTCACCACGGACGGACAGCTCCTACAATGAGCAGTTCTTC. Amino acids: CASSPRTDSSYNEQFF.

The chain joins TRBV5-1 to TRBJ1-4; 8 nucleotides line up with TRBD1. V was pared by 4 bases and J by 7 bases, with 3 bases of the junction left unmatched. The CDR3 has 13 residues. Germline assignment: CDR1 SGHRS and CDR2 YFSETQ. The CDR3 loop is CASSTDRVEKLFF. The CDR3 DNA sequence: TGCGCCAGCAGCACGGACAGGGTTGAAAAACTGTTTTTT.

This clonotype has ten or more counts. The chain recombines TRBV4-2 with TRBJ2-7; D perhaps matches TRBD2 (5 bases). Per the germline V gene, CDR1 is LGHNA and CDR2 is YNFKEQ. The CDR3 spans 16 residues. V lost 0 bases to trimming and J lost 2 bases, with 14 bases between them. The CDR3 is CASSQDPGGRPYEQYF. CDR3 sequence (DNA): TGTGCCAGCAGCCAAGATCCCGGCGGGCGACCCTACGAGCAGTACTTC.

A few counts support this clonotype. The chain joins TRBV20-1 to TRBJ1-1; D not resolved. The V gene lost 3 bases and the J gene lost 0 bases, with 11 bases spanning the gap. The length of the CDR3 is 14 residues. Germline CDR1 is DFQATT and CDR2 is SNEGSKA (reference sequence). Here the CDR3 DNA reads TGCAGTGCTAGGGTACACGGCATGAACACTGAAGCTTTCTTT. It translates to CSARVHGMNTEAFF.

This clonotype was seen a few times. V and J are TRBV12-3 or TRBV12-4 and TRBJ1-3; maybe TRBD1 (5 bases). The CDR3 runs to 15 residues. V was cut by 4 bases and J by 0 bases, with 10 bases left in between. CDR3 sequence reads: CASSYDRPSGNTIYF. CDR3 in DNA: TGTGCCAGCAGTTACGACAGACCCTCTGGAAACACCATATATTTT.

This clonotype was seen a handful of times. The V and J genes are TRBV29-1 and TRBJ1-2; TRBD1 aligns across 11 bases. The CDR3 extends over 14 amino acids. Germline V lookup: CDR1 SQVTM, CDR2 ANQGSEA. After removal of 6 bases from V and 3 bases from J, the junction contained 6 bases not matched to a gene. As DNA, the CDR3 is TGCAGCGTCCCCACGGGACAGGGGGACTATGGCTACACCTTC. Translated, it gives CSVPTGQGDYGYTF.

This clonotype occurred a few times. The CDR3 nucleotides read TGTGCCATCAGTGAGGTTCATAGCACAGATACGCAGTATTTT. Translating it yields CAISEVHSTDTQYF. The V and J genes are TRBV10-3 and TRBJ2-3, with D unresolved. Germline V CDR1 and CDR2: ENHRY, SYGVKD. V shed 2 bases and J shed 0 bases, with 6 bases lying between them. The CDR3 totals 14 residues.

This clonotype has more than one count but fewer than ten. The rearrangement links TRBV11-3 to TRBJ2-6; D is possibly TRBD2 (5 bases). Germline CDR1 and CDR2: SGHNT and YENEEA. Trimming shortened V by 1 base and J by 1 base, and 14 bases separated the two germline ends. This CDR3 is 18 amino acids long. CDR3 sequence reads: CASSLGLWRNSGANVLTF. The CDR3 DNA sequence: TGTGCCAGCAGCTTAGGGTTATGGAGGAATTCTGGGGCCAACGTCCTGACTTTC. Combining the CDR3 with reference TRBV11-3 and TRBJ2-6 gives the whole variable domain EAGVVQSPRYKIIEKKQPVAFWCNPISGHNTLYWYLQNLGQGPELLIRYENEEAVDDSQLPKDRFSAERLKGVDSTLKIQPAELGDSAVYLCASSLGLWRNSGANVLTFGAGSRLTVL.

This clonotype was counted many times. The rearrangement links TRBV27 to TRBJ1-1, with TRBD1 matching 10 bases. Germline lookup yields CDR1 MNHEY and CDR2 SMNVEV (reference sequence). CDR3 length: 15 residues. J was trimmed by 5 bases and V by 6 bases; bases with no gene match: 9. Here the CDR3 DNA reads TGTGCCAGCAGCCCCGGGACAGGGGATAGGACTGAAGCTTTCTTT. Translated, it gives CASSPGTGDRTEAFF.

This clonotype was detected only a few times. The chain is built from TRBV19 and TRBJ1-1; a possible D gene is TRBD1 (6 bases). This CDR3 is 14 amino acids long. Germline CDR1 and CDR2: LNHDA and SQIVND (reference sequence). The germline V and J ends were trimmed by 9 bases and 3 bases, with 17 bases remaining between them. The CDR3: CASQGLYGDTEAFF. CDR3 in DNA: TGTGCCAGCCAGGGGCTATATGGGGACACTGAAGCTTTCTTT. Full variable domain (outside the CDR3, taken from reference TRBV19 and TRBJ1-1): DGGITQSPKYLFRKEGQNVTLSCEQNLNHDAMYWYRQDPGQGLRLIYYSQIVNDFQKGDIAEGYSVSREKKESFPLTVTSAQKNPTAFYLCASQGLYGDTEAFFGQGTRLTVV.

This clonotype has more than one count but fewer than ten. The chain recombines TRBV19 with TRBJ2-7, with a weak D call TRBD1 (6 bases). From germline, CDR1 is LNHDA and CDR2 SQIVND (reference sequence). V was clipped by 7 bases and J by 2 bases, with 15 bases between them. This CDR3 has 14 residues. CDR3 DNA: TGTGCCAGTACCAGGACAGAGTCTCCCTACGAGCAGTACTTC. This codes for CASTRTESPYEQYF.